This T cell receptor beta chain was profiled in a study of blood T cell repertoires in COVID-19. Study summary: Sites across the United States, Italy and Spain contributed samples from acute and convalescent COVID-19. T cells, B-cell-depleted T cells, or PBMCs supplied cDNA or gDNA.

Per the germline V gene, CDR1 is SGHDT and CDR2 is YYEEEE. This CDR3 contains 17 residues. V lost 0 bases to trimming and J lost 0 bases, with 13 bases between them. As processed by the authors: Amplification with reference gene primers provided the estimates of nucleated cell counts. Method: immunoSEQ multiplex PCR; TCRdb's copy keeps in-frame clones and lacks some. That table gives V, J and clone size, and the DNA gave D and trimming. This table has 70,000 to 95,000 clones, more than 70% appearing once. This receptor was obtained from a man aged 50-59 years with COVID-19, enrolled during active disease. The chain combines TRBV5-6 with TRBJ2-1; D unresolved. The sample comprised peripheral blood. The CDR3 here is CASSLEVQAGSYNEQFF. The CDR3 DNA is TGTGCCAGCAGCTTGGAGGTCCAGGCCGGCTCCTACAATGAGCAGTTCTTC.